Listed below are T cell receptor beta chains from one sample, sequenced in a study of blood T cell repertoires in COVID-19. TCRdb keeps only in-frame clones here, not all; method: immunoSEQ multiplex PCR. The sample lists fewer than 60,000 clones, around 84% seen once, with 10% to 15% in the top ten. Sequenced material: peripheral blood. All receptors derive from a woman older than 75 with acute or convalescent COVID-19. CDR3s include the opening cysteine and the closing phenylalanine or tryptophan. Fields, in order: clone size, J gene, V gene, D gene, CDR3 DNA, CDR3 protein. A D gene is named only where the DNA matches it firmly. Size is stated for part of the rows, as once, few or many counts, or as a class when the clone is expanded.

-	TRBJ2-7	TRBV6-6	TRBD1	TGTGCCAGCAGTGGCGGGACAGGGACTTACGAGCAGTACTTC	CASSGGTGTYEQYF
-	TRBJ2-5	TRBV5-4	-	TGTGCCAGCAGCGGGGGGGGCGCGACGCAAGAGACCCAGTACTTC	CASSGGGATQETQYF
once	TRBJ1-1	TRBV27	TRBD1	TGTGCCAGCAGTTTACCCTCTCTCCCCGGGACAGGGTTCAGGAACACTGAAGCTTTCTTT	CASSLPSLPGTGFRNTEAFF
-	TRBJ2-5	TRBV11-2	-	TGTGCCAGCAGCTTAGATGGGACACATAGGGAGACCCAGTACTTC	CASSLDGTHRETQYF
-	TRBJ2-7	TRBV19	TRBD1	TGTGCCAGTAGCTCCGGACAGGGTAGAAGCTACGAGCAGTACTTC	CASSSGQGRSYEQYF
-	TRBJ2-3	TRBV19	TRBD1	TGTGCCAGTAGTATTTCGAGGACAGGGGCGCTCACAGATACGCAGTATTTT	CASSISRTGALTDTQYF
once	TRBJ2-3	TRBV7-8	TRBD2	TGTGCCAGCAGAACTAGCGGGGGAGAGGCAGATACGCAGTATTTT	CASRTSGGEADTQYF
-	TRBJ2-7	TRBV6-5	TRBD1	TGTGCCAGCAGCGAGACAGGGGTTGGGGGGCAGTACTTC	CASSETGVGGQYF
once	TRBJ2-7	TRBV12-3/TRBV12-4	TRBD1	TGTGCCAGCAGGGGGACAGGATCCTACGAGCAGTACTTC	CASRGTGSYEQYF
few	TRBJ1-2	TRBV5-1	-	TGCGCCAGCAGCACTGGACAGATGAGACCAGCTGGCTACACCTTC	CASSTGQMRPAGYTF
-	TRBJ1-2	TRBV5-5	TRBD1	TGTGCCAGCAGCTTGCAAGGCAGGGGGGACTATGGCTACACCTTC	CASSLQGRGDYGYTF
-	TRBJ1-4	TRBV3-1/TRBV3-2	TRBD1	TGTGCCAGCAGCCGTACAACGGGACAGGGGGGTGAAAAACTGTTTTTT	CASSRTTGQGGEKLFF
-	TRBJ1-2	TRBV5-1	-	TGCGCCAGCAGCTTAGAGGATACCTATGGCTACACCTTC	CASSLEDTYGYTF
-	TRBJ1-1	TRBV11-2	-	TGTGCCAGCAGCTTAGGGGAGCGGACTGAAGCTTTCTTT	CASSLGERTEAFF
-	TRBJ2-7	TRBV20-1	-	TGCAGTGCTAGTCGGGGGGCCCCACGTCGTCGGGAGCAGTACTTC	CSASRGAPRRREQYF
-	TRBJ2-5	TRBV5-6	-	TGTGCCAGCAGCTTAAGGGGCAGGGGCAAAGAGACCCAGTACTTC	CASSLRGRGKETQYF
-	TRBJ1-1	TRBV2	TRBD1	TGTGCCAGCACGCCTGGACAGGGGGGGCGGACTGAAGCTTTCTTT	CASTPGQGGRTEAFF
once	TRBJ2-7	TRBV2	TRBD2	TGTGCCAGCAGTGACCGCCTAGCGGGGGGTCGCGAGCAGTACTTC	CASSDRLAGGREQYF
few	TRBJ1-2	TRBV19	-	TGTGCCAGTAATTCGCGGGCGGGGAACTATGGCTACACCTTC	CASNSRAGNYGYTF
-	TRBJ2-7	TRBV6-5	-	TGTGCCAGCAGCCGAACCGACGGGGGAGGCTACGAGCAGTACTTC	CASSRTDGGGYEQYF
few	TRBJ1-2	TRBV19	TRBD1	TGTGCCAGTAGTACCATTCGCGTCTCAGGGGGCGGAAGGGATGGCTACACCTTC	CASSTIRVSGGGRDGYTF
once	TRBJ1-5	TRBV4-1	TRBD1	TGCGCCAGCAGCCACGCTGACAGGGGTTATCAGCCCCAGCATTTT	CASSHADRGYQPQHF
-	TRBJ1-6	TRBV5-1	TRBD1	TGCGCCAGCAGCTTACAGGGGTCGGGTTCACCCCTCCACTTT	CASSLQGSGSPLHF
-	TRBJ2-3	TRBV19	-	TGTGCCAGTACTTACGGGAGTGGGCAGGTGGGCTTAAAGTGGTATTTT	CASTYGSGQVGLKWYF
-	TRBJ2-2	TRBV24-1	-	TGTGCCACCAGTTATGGACAGGGTCGAGGGGGGGGCACCGGGGAGCTGTTTTTT	CATSYGQGRGGGTGELFF
-	TRBJ2-3	TRBV5-5	TRBD2	TGTGCCAGCCTCAATAGCGGGGGCACAGATACGCAGTATTTT	CASLNSGGTDTQYF
-	TRBJ1-3	TRBV5-6	-	TGTGCCAGCAGCTTGGTGGATAAAGCGGACGGAAACACCATATATTTT	CASSLVDKADGNTIYF
-	TRBJ1-2	TRBV5-5	-	TGTGCCAGCAGCCCGCCCGGGGCTAACTATGGCTACACCTTC	CASSPPGANYGYTF
-	TRBJ1-1	TRBV29-1	-	TGCAGCGTTGTGGAGGGAGACGGGGGGGCTGAAGCTTTCTTT	CSVVEGDGGAEAFF
-	TRBJ1-4	TRBV6-5	TRBD1	TGTGCCAGCATGACAGGGACAACTAATGAAAAACTGTTTTTT	CASMTGTTNEKLFF
once	TRBJ2-7	TRBV15	-	TGTGCCACCAGCACGATAGCAGGGGTATACGAGCAGTACTTC	CATSTIAGVYEQYF
-	TRBJ1-1	TRBV19	TRBD1	TGTGCCAGTAGGCAACAGGGGCCCACTGAAGCTTTCTTT	CASRQQGPTEAFF
-	TRBJ2-5	TRBV3-1/TRBV3-2	TRBD2	TGTGCCAGCAGCCAACCGGGACTAGTTTCTCGTGAGACCCAGTACTTC	CASSQPGLVSRETQYF
-	TRBJ1-3	TRBV7-2	-	TGTGCCAGCAGCTTAGACAGGGCTGGAAACACCATATATTTT	CASSLDRAGNTIYF
-	TRBJ2-3	TRBV4-2	TRBD2	TGTGCCAGCAGCCAAGGCCCTCTCCGGGGGGGCACAGATACGCAGTATTTT	CASSQGPLRGGTDTQYF
-	TRBJ1-1	TRBV11-3	TRBD1	TGTGCCAGCAGCCTTCGACAGGGGGACACTGAAGCTTTCTTT	CASSLRQGDTEAFF
-	TRBJ2-7	TRBV7-8	TRBD1	TGTGCCAGCAGCTCCCAAGGACAGGGGAGGGAGCAGTACTTC	CASSSQGQGREQYF
-	TRBJ2-5	TRBV7-2	-	TGTGCCAGCAGCTTAGTCGCGGGGTCTGGAGAGACCCAGTACTTC	CASSLVAGSGETQYF
-	TRBJ2-1	TRBV7-9	-	TGTGCCAGCAGCACCCACCGGGATGAGCAGTTCTTC	CASSTHRDEQFF
-	TRBJ1-4	TRBV5-1	-	TGCGCCAGCAGCTTGGCGCAGGGCCCGGCGCCTAATGAAAAACTGTTTTTT	CASSLAQGPAPNEKLFF
-	TRBJ1-4	TRBV7-2	-	TGTGCCAGCAGCTTAGTATTTAATGAAAAACTGTTTTTT	CASSLVFNEKLFF